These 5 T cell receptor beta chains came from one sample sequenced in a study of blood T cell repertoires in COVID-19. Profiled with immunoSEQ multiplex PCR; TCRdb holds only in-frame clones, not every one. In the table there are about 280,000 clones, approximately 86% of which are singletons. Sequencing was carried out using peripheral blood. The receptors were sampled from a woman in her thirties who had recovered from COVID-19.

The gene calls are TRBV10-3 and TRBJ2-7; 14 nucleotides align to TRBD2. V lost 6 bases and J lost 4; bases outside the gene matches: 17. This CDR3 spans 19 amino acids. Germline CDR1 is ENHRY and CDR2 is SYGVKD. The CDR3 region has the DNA TGTGCCATCAGACCCGGGACTAGCGGGGGCTCCAGGCATCAGTACGAGCAGTACTTC. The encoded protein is CAIRPGTSGGSRHQYEQYF.

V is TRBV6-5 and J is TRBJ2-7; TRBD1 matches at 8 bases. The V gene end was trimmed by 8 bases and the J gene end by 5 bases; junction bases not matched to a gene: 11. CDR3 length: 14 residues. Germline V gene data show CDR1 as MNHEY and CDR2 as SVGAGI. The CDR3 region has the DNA TGTGCCAGCTGCTTCGCAGGGGGCTTAAACGAGCAGTACTTC. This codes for CASCFAGGLNEQYF.

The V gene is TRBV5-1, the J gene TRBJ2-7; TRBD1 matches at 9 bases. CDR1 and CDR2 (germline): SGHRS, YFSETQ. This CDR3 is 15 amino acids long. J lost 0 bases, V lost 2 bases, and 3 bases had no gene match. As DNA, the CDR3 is TGCGCCAGCAGCTTTGGACAGGGGAGCTCCTACGAGCAGTACTTC. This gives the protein CASSFGQGSSYEQYF.

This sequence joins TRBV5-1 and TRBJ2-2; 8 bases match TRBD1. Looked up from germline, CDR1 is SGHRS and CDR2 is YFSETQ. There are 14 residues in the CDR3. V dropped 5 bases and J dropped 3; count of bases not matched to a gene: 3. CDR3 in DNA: TGCGCCAGCAGGATGGGACAGGACACCGGGGAGCTGTTTTTT. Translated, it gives CASRMGQDTGELFF.

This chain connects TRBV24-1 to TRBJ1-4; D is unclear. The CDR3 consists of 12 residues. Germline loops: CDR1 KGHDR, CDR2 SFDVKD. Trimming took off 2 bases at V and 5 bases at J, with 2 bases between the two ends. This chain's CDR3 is CATSDSNEKLFF. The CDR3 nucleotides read TGTGCCACCAGTGATTCAAATGAAAAACTGTTTTTT.